The clone carrying this TCR beta chain was observed many times. The CDR3 length is 14 residues. Germline V gene lookup returns CDR1 KGHSH and CDR2 LQKENI. V was pared by 3 bases and J by 2 bases, with 3 bases of the junction left unmatched. The data derive from a study of regulatory T cells in long-lasting Graves disease. The authors built TCR beta libraries using iRepertoire HTBI primers and Arm-PCR of CDR3 regions. MiXCR, applied by TCRdb to the multiplex PCR reads, yields one record per CDR3 protein. The table lists 500,000 or so distinct CDR3 sequences, about 15% of them singletons. As to time point: newly diagnosed GD, antithyroid drugs for less than 3 months. The TCR library was made from RNA that had been extracted from PBMCs in TRIzol. Graves' disease diagnosis followed American Thyroid Association guidelines. A further study also used this sample, focusing on T cells in Graves' hyperthyroidism and ophthalmopathy. That source notes: Clinical symptoms, serum thyroxine, TRAb, thyroid ultrasound and orbital computed tomography established diagnosis. Peripheral blood also featured most of the thyroid clonotypes expanded above 0.001.

The chain employs TRBV18 and TRBJ1-1, with TRBD1 matching over 7 bases. This clonotype was obtained from a woman in her 50s with Graves disease. The sequencing used peripheral blood mononuclear cells (PBMCs), collected at new diagnosis, from a patient treated with antithyroid drugs. The CDR3 bases are TGTGCCAGCTCACCGGGGGACAGTAACACTGAAGCTTTCTTT. It yields the protein CASSPGDSNTEAFF.